This TCR beta chain was sequenced during a study of T cells in Graves' hyperthyroidism and ophthalmopathy. In its sample, this clonotype was seen many times. After removal of 5 bases from V and 0 bases from J, the junction contained 13 bases not matched to a gene. There are 17 residues in the CDR3. Germline-derived CDR1 and CDR2 are SGHTA and FQGNSA. Researchers amplified the TCR beta CDR3 regions from RNA transcripts. First-round RT-PCR with HTBI primers amplified the TCR CDR3 region. TCRdb reanalysed the multiplex PCR reads using MiXCR and keeps one entry per CDR3 protein. This table has around 400,000 distinct CDR3 sequences, around 25% appearing once. Fresh peripheral blood, 7.5 to 10 ml of it, supplied the PBMCs.

The sequence came from a man aged 45 to 65 with Graves' hyperthyroidism. The genes are TRBV7-2 and TRBJ2-7; the match to TRBD1 covers 7 bases. The sample comprised blood. This CDR3 is CASSVTGTAMSSYEQYF. In DNA, the CDR3 is TGTGCCAGCAGCGTCACCGGGACAGCGATGTCCTCCTACGAGCAGTACTTC.